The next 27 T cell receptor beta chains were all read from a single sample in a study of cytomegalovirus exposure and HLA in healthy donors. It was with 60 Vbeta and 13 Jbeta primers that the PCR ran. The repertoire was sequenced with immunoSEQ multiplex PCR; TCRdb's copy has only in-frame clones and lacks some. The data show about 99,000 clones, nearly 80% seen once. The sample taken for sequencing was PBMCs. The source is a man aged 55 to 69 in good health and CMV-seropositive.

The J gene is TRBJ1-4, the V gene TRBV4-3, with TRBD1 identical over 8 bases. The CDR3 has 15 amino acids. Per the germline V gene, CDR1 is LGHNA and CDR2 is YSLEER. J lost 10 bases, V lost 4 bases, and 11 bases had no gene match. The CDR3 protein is CASSPQDRVGGKLFF. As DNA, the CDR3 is TGCGCCAGCAGCCCTCAGGACAGGGTGGGCGGAAAACTGTTTTTT.

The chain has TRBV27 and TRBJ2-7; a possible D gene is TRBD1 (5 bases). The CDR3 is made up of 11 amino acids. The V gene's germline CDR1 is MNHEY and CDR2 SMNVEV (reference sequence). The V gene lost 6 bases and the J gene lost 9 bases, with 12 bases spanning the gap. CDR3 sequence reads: CASSAGFGQYF. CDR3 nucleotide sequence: TGTGCCAGCAGCGCAGGGTTTGGGCAGTACTTC.

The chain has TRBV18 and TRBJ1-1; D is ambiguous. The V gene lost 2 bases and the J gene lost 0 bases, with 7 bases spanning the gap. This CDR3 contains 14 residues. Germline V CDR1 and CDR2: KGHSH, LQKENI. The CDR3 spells CASSPGVMNTEAFF. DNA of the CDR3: TGTGCCAGCTCACCAGGAGTCATGAACACTGAAGCTTTCTTT.

The CDR3 DNA is TGTGCCAGCAGCCCCCACGTCCTTAGCGGAGGCCAGCAGTATACGCAGTATTTT. Protein sequence: CASSPHVLSGGQQYTQYF. The J gene is TRBJ2-3, the V gene TRBV4-2; tentatively, D is TRBD2 (6 bases). The V gene's germline CDR1 is LGHNA and CDR2 YNFKEQ. V was pared by 4 bases and J by 7 bases, with 27 bases between. The CDR3 totals 18 residues.

The CDR3 nucleotides read TGTGCCAGCAGTCCCCGGGACAACTCTGGAAACACCATATATTTT. Encoded protein: CASSPRDNSGNTIYF. The chain is built from TRBV6-5 and TRBJ1-3, with D possibly being TRBD1 (6 bases). V was clipped by 5 bases and J by 0 bases, with 11 bases between them. The CDR3 covers 15 residues. The germline CDR1 and CDR2 sequences are MNHEY and SVGAGI.

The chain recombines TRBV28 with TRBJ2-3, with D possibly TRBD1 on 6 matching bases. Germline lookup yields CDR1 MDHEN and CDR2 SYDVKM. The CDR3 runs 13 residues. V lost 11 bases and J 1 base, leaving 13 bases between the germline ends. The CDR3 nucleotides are TGTGCCGGTGGGGGCGGCCGCACAGATACGCAGTATTTT. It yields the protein CAGGGGRTDTQYF. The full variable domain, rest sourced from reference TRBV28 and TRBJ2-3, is DVKVTQSSRYLVKRTGEKVFLECVQDMDHENMFWYRQDPGLGLRLIYFSYDVKMKEKGDIPEGYSVSREKKERFSLILESASTNQTSMYLCAGGGGRTDTQYFGPGTRLTVL.

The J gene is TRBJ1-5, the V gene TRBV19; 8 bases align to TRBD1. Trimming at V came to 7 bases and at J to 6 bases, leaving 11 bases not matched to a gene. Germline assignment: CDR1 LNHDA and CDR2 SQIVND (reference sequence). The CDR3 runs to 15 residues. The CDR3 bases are TGTGCCAGTAACGTCGGACAGGGTTTTTTTCAGCCCCAGCATTTT. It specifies CASNVGQGFFQPQHF. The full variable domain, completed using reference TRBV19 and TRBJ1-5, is DGGITQSPKYLFRKEGQNVTLSCEQNLNHDAMYWYRQDPGQGLRLIYYSQIVNDFQKGDIAEGYSVSREKKESFPLTVTSAQKNPTAFYLCASNVGQGFFQPQHFGDGTRLSIL.

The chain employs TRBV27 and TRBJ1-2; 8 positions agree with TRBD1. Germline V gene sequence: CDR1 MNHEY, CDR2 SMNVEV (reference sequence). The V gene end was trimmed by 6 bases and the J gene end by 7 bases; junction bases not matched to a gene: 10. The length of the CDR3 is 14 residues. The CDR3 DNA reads TGTGCCAGCAGGTGGACAGGGTCGAATGGTGGCTACACCTTC. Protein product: CASRWTGSNGGYTF.

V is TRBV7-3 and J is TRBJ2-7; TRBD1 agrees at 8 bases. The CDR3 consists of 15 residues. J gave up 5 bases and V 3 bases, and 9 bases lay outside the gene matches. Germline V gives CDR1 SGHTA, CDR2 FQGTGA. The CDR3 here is CASSLDRVFSNEQYF. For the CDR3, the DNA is TGTGCCAGCAGCTTGGACAGGGTGTTTTCGAACGAGCAGTACTTC.

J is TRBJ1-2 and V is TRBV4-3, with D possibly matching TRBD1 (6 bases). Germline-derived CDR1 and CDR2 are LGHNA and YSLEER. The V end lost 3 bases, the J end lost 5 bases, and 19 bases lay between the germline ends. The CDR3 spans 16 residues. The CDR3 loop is CASSHPRDTPGYGYTF. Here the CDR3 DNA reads TGCGCCAGCAGCCACCCCCGGGACACTCCTGGTTATGGCTACACCTTC.

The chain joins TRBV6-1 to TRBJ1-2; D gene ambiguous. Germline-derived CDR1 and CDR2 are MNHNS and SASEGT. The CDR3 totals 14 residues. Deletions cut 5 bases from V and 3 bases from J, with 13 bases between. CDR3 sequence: CASSTISGDYGYTF. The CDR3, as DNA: TGTGCCAGCAGTACAATCTCCGGGGACTATGGCTACACCTTC.

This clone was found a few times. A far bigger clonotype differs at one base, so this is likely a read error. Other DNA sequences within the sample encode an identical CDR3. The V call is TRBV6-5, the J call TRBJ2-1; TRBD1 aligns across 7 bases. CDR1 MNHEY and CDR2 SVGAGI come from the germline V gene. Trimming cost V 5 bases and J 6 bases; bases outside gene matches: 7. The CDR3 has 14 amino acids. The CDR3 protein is CASSEKAGGNEQFF. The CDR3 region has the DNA TGTGCCAGCAGTGAGAAGGCAGGGGGCAATGAGCAGTTCTTC.

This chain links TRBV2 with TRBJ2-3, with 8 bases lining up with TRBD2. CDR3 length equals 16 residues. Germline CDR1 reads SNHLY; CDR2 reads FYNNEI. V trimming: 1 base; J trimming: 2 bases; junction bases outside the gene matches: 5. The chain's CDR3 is CASSEDLGGATDTQYF. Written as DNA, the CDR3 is TGTGCCAGCAGTGAAGACCTCGGGGGGGCCACAGATACGCAGTATTTT.

The CDR3 reads CASRGDRSRGEPQHF. The DNA of the CDR3 is TGTGCCAGCAGGGGTGACAGGTCCCGAGGGGAGCCCCAGCATTTT. This chain connects TRBV2 to TRBJ1-5; perhaps TRBD1 as D (6 bases). Trimming shortened V by 6 bases and J by 8 bases, and 20 bases separated the two germline ends. The germline V gene encodes CDR1 SNHLY and CDR2 FYNNEI. This CDR3 has 15 amino acids. Supplemented by reference TRBV2 and TRBJ1-5, the full variable domain reads EPEVTQTPSHQVTQMGQEVILRCVPISNHLYFYWYRQILGQKVEFLVSFYNNEISEKSEIFDDQFSVERPDGSNFTLKIRSTKLEDSAMYFCASRGDRSRGEPQHFGDGTRLSIL.

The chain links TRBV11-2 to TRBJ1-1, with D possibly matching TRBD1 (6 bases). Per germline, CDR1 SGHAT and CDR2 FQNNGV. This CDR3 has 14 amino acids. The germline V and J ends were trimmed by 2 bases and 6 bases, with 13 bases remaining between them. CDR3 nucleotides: TGTGCCAGCAGCTTACTGGACAGCTCGGCTGAAGCTTTCTTT. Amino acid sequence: CASSLLDSSAEAFF.

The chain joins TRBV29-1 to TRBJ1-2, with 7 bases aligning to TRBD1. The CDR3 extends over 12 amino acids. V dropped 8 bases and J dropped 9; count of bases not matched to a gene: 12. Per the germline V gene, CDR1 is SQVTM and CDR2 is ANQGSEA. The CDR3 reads CSFGNPGQRYTF. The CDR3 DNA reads TGCAGCTTTGGAAATCCGGGACAGCGCTACACCTTC.

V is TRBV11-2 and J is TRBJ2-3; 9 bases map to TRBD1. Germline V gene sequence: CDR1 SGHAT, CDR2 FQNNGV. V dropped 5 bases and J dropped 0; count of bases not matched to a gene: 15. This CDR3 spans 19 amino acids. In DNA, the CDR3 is TGTGCCAGCAGCCTTTATCGGGACAGGGATTTTGCTAGCACAGATACGCAGTATTTT. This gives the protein CASSLYRDRDFASTDTQYF. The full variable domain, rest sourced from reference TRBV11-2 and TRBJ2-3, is EAGVAQSPRYKIIEKRQSVAFWCNPISGHATLYWYQQILGQGPKLLIQFQNNGVVDDSQLPKDRFSAERLKGVDSTLKIQPAKLEDSAVYLCASSLYRDRDFASTDTQYFGPGTRLTVL.

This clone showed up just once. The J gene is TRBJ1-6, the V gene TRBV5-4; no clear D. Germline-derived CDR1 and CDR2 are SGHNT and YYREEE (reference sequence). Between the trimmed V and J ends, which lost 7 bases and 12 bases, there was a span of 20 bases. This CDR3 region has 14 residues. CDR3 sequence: CASREESPIGPLHF. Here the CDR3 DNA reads TGTGCCAGCCGGGAGGAGTCCCCCATCGGACCCCTCCACTTT.

This CDR3 reads CASSQGSGEGTQYF. The CDR3 DNA reads as TGCGCCAGCAGCCAAGGGTCAGGGGAAGGGACCCAGTACTTC. This chain links TRBV4-3 with TRBJ2-5; tentative D call: TRBD1 (6 bases). Trimming left V 1 base short and J 7 bases short, with 13 bases between. This CDR3 is 14 amino acids long. Germline V lookup: CDR1 LGHNA, CDR2 YSLEER.

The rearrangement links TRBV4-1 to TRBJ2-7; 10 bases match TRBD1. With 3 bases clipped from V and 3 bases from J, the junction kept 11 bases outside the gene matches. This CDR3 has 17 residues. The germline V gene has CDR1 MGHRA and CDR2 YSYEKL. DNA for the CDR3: TGCGCCAGCAGCCAGAATCTACTCCGGGACAGGGGCTACGAGCAGTACTTC. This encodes CASSQNLLRDRGYEQYF.

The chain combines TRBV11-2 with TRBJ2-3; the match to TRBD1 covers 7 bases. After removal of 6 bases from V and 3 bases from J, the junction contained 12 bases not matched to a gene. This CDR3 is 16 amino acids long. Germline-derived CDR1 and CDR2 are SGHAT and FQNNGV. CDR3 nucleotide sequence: TGTGCCAGCAGATCCCTACGGGACAGTAGGACAGATACGCAGTATTTT. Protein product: CASRSLRDSRTDTQYF.

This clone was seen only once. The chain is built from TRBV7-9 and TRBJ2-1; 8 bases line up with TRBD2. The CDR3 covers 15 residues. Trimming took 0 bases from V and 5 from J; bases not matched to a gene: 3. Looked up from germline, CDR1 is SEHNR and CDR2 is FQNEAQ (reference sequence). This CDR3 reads CASSLAGLADNEQFF. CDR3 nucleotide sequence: TGTGCCAGCAGCTTAGCCGGACTAGCTGACAATGAGCAGTTCTTC.

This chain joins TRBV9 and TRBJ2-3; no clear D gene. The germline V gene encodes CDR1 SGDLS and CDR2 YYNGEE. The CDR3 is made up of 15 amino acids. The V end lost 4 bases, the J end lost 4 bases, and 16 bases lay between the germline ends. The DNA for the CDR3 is TGTGCCAGCAGCCTCGATAGAGGCCGGGCAGATACGCAGTATTTT. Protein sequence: CASSLDRGRADTQYF.

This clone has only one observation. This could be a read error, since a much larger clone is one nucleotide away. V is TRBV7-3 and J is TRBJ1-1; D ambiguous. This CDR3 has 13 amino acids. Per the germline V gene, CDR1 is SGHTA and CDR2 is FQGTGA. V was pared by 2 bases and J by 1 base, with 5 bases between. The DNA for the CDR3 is TGTGCCAGCAGCTTACCAGGGAACACTGAAGCTTTCTTT. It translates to CASSLPGNTEAFF. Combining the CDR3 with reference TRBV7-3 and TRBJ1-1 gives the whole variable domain GAGVSQTPSNKVTEKGKYVELRCDPISGHTALYWYRQSLGQGPEFLIYFQGTGAADDSGLPNDRFFAVRPEGSVSTLKIQRTERGDSAVYLCASSLPGNTEAFFGQGTRLTVV.

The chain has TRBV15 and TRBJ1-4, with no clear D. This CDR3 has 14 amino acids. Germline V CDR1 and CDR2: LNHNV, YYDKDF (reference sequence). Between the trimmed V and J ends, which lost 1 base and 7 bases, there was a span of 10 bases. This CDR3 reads CATSRGSEGEKLFF. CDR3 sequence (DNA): TGTGCCACCAGCAGAGGGTCAGAGGGTGAAAAACTGTTTTTT. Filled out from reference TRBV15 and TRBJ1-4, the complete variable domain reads DAMVIQNPRYQVTQFGKPVTLSCSQTLNHNVMYWYQQKSSQAPKLLFHYYDKDFNNEADTPDNFQSRRPNTSFCFLDIRSPGLGDTAMYLCATSRGSEGEKLFFGSGTQLSVL.

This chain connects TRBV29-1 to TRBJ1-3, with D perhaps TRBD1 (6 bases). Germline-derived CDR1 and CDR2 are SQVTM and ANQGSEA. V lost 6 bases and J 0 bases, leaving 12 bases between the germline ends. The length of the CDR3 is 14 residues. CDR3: CSVQRTDSGNTIYF. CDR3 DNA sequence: TGCAGCGTACAAAGGACAGACTCTGGAAACACCATATATTTT.

The CDR3 loop reads CAWRLSTLHF. CDR3 coding DNA: TGTGCCTGGCGACTGTCGACCCTCCACTTT. This chain uses TRBV30 with TRBJ1-6, with D hard to call. The CDR3 extends over 10 amino acids. Looked up from germline, CDR1 is GTSNPN and CDR2 is SVGIG (reference sequence). Trimming pared 5 bases from V and 14 bases from J, leaving 10 bases between.